The sequence of this TCR beta chain was determined in a study of regulatory T cells in long-lasting Graves disease. The time point here: newly diagnosed GD, antithyroid drugs for less than 3 months. The TCR library used RNA extracted from PBMCs. In this sample, this clonotype turned up many times. Relying on iRepertoire HTBI primers and Arm-PCR of CDR3 regions, the team built TCR beta libraries. TCRdb processed the multiplex PCR reads anew with MiXCR; each CDR3 protein has one entry. Of around 400,000 distinct CDR3 sequences listed, roughly 10% were seen once; the top ten hold over 15%. These data were also reused for a study on T cells in Graves' hyperthyroidism and ophthalmopathy.

The receptor was isolated from a young woman with Graves disease. The specimen was peripheral blood mononuclear cells (PBMCs), collected at new diagnosis, from a patient treated with antithyroid drugs.

The CDR3 DNA sequence: TGTGCCAGCAGTGAAGCAGCAGGGAGCCTCACAGAAGCTTTCTTT. It codes for CASSEAAGSLTEAFF. The gene calls are TRBV6-2 or TRBV6-3 and TRBJ1-1; perhaps TRBD1 as D (5 bases). This CDR3 has 15 amino acids. V lost 5 bases and J lost 8, with 21 bases in between. In germline, CDR1 is MNHEY, CDR2 SVGEGT.